This TCR beta chain was identified in a study of T cells in Graves' hyperthyroidism and ophthalmopathy. The study's findings and limits: Before onset, ophthalmopathy was predicted by the model a median approximately 6.7 months earlier. Stable hyperthyroidism was told apart from ophthalmopathy by a model built on 13 V-J features.

About this clonotype: What it binds is not known.

This CDR3 is built from 16 residues. Trimming took off 5 bases at V and 6 bases at J, with 22 bases between the two ends. The V gene's germline CDR1 is PRHDT and CDR2 FYEKMQ (reference sequence). Authors of the study amplified TCR beta CDR3 regions from RNA transcripts. HTBI primers were used for first-round RT-PCR of the TCR CDR3. Each CDR3 protein is one row after TCRdb ran MiXCR on the multiplex PCR reads. The table lists a few hundred thousand distinct CDR3 sequences, more than 45% of them singletons. Diagnostic decisions used clinical symptoms, serum thyroxine and TRAb, thyroid ultrasound and orbital computed tomography.

The sequencing sample was made of peripheral blood or thyroid tissue (not recorded which). This clonotype was obtained from a young woman with Graves' hyperthyroidism. The chain carries TRBV13 and TRBJ1-2; a weak D match, TRBD1 (5 bases). This chain's CDR3 is CASSQKGTVVWNGYTF. The CDR3 DNA follows: TGTGCCAGCAGCCAAAAGGGGACGGTGGTTTGGAATGGCTACACCTTC.